The 10 T cell receptor beta chains presented below share a single source sample, sequenced in a study of post-analysis software for immune sequencing data. Unique molecular identifiers tagged the TCR beta cDNA libraries. Using its own MiXCR run on the PCR reads, TCRdb lists one record per CDR3 protein. The sample contains about 570,000 distinct CDR3 sequences, around a third of which appear only once. Their recognized antigens are unknown. The study, taken as a whole, reports: Five or six TRBV segments were significantly more frequent in patients than in controls. TRBV5-6, TRBV5-1 and TRBV20-1 were among these segments.

The sample comprised blood. The origin of the receptors is a girl younger than 18 with multiple sclerosis.

About this clonotype: At one end, the junction sequence differs from germline, possibly due to a read error. This rearrangement joins TRBV6-5 to TRBJ1-2; no firm D call. Germline CDR1 and CDR2: MNHEY and SVGAGI. This CDR3 has 16 residues. In DNA, the CDR3 is TGTGCCAGCAGTTACTCGAGCCAGCCAAGTAACTATTGCTACACCTTC. Translating it yields CASSYSSQPSNYCYTF.

As concerns this clonotype: One end of the junction does not line up with germline, which may come from a read error. The chain couples TRBV9 to TRBJ1-1; D is ambiguous. Germline CDR1 reads SGDLS; CDR2 reads YYNGEE. The CDR3 is made up of 14 amino acids. CDR3 amino acids: CASSVGAVDTEALF. For the CDR3, the DNA is TGTGCCAGCAGCGTAGGGGCCGTTGACACTGAAGCTCTCTTT.

This clonotype was detected a few times. The chain links TRBV20-1 to TRBJ2-7, with 9 bases that match TRBD1. Germline assignment: CDR1 DFQATT and CDR2 SNEGSKA (reference sequence). Trimming at V came to 6 bases and at J to 4 bases, leaving 22 bases not matched to a gene. This CDR3 contains 18 residues. The CDR3, as DNA: TGCAGTGCCGATCACCGGGACAGGGAGATAGTCGTAGAATACGAGCAGTACTTC. Encoded protein: CSADHRDREIVVEYEQYF.

The rearrangement uses TRBV12-3 or TRBV12-4 and TRBJ2-3; the match to TRBD2 covers 10 bases. J lost 2 bases, V lost 5 bases, and 10 bases had no gene match. The CDR3 sequence is 17 residues long. The CDR3 loop is CASSRGLAGGLTDTQYF. The DNA of the CDR3 is TGTGCCAGCAGTCGGGGATTAGCGGGGGGACTCACAGATACGCAGTATTTT.

Here the CDR3 reads CAISARGRNQETQYF. In DNA form, the CDR3 reads TGTGCCATCAGTGCTCGGGGGCGCAACCAAGAGACCCAGTACTTC. This chain connects TRBV10-3 to TRBJ2-5; tentatively, D is TRBD1 or TRBD2 (6 bases each). Trimming removed 4 bases from V and 0 bases from J, with 12 bases in between. CDR1 is ENHRY and CDR2 is SYGVKD in the germline V gene. This CDR3 contains 15 residues.

The rearrangement joins TRBV11-2 to TRBJ1-2; the D gene is possibly TRBD1 (6 bases). V was cut by 5 bases and J by 6 bases, with 16 bases left in between. Germline V gene data show CDR1 as SGHAT and CDR2 as FQNNGV. The CDR3 is 14 amino acids. The CDR3 nucleotides read TGTGCCAGCAGCCGCTCGCGGGGGCATGATGGCTACACCTTC. This sequence encodes CASSRSRGHDGYTF.

This clonotype was counted once. The rearrangement uses TRBV7-9 and TRBJ2-1; 7 nucleotides line up with TRBD1. The CDR3 is 14 amino acids. Per the germline V gene, CDR1 is SEHNR and CDR2 is FQNEAQ (reference sequence). V dropped 5 bases and J dropped 7; count of bases not matched to a gene: 8. The CDR3 DNA reads as TGTGCCAGCAGCCCAGGGACAGCTTTTAATGAGCAGTTCTTC. It translates to CASSPGTAFNEQFF.

This clonotype was recorded many times. This chain uses TRBV29-1 with TRBJ2-3; possibly TRBD1 for D (5 bases). Germline assignment: CDR1 SQVTM and CDR2 ANQGSEA. V lost 4 bases and J 2 bases, leaving 7 bases between the germline ends. There are 12 residues in the CDR3. CDR3 in DNA: TGCAGCGTTGTAGGGGACACAGATACGCAGTATTTT. Translated, it gives CSVVGDTDTQYF.

V and J are TRBV12-3 or TRBV12-4 and TRBJ2-5, with TRBD1 matching over 7 bases. The CDR3 covers 14 residues. V shed 5 bases and J 4 bases; nucleotides not matched to a gene: 7. CDR3 protein: CASSLDRTGETQYF. CDR3 DNA: TGTGCCAGCAGTCTTGACCGGACAGGAGAGACCCAGTACTTC.

The V and J genes are TRBV4-1 and TRBJ1-1, with TRBD1 identical over 7 bases. The V segment lost 0 bases and the J segment 5 bases; nucleotides outside the gene matches: 6. Germline V gene data show CDR1 as MGHRA and CDR2 as YSYEKL. The CDR3 runs 15 residues. The CDR3 sequence is CASSQDEGADTEAFF. CDR3 DNA: TGCGCCAGCAGCCAAGATGAGGGGGCTGATACTGAAGCTTTCTTT.